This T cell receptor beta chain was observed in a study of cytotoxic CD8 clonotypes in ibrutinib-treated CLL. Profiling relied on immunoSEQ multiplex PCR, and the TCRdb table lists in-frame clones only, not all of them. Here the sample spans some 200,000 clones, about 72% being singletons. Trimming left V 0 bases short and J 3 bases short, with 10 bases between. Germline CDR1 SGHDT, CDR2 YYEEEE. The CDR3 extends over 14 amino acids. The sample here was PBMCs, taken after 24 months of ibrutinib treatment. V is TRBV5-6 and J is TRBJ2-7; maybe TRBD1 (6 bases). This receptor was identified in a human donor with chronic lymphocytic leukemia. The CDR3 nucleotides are TGTGCCAGCAGCTTGGTGGGACAACTCTACGAGCAGTACTTC. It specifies CASSLVGQLYEQYF.